What follows is one T cell receptor (beta chain) and its context. Antigen unknown. This record comes from a study of siplizumab effects on memory and regulatory T cells. Study results and limitations: About 80-97% of proliferating CD4+ or CD8+ clones had no assignable naive or memory phenotype.

Profiling relied on immunoSEQ multiplex PCR, and the TCRdb table lists in-frame clones only, not all of them. The sample lists around 100,000 clones; approximately 90% were seen once. With 6 bases removed from V and 7 bases from J, the gap between germline ends came to 16 bases. CDR3 length: 13 residues. The germline gives CDR1 MNHEY, CDR2 SMNVEV (reference sequence). The sample consisted of CD4+ T cells sorted from blood. The V call is TRBV27, the J call TRBJ2-7; D not certain. This sequence originates from a human donor in good health. The CDR3 region is CASSKTIPREQYF. The CDR3 bases are TGTGCCAGCAGCAAGACAATCCCGAGGGAGCAGTACTTC.